This T cell receptor (beta chain) came from a study of blood T cells in healthy people across ages. As concerns this clonotype: Antigen unknown.

General study points: Expanded clonotype shifts may have been confounded, as the donors had an unknown CMV status. Higher diversity, along with more naive CD4+ cells, distinguished long-lived donors from aged donors.

Germline CDR1 is DFQATT and CDR2 is SNEGSKA (reference sequence). The CDR3 consists of 12 residues. Next came a second PCR, run for about 7 to 12 cycles, which used a sample-barcoded 5' primer along with a J-beta primer mix. All cDNA molecules were each tagged by a template-switch adaptor with 12 random nucleotides. A single record per CDR3 protein comes from TCRdb applying MiXCR to the 5' RACE reads. The sample consists of under 2,000,000 distinct CDR3 sequences, 49% of them appearing once. The receptor was isolated from a woman between 40 and 50 years old in good health. V is TRBV20-1 and J is TRBJ2-4; a possible D gene is TRBD2 (5 bases). Near its end, the DNA agrees better with TRBJ2-7, so the J call may be wrong. Sequencing was done on a sample of blood. The CDR3 DNA follows: TGCAGTCCAAAAGCGCGGGTTTACGAGCAGTACTTC. Its translation is CSPKARVYEQYF.